A selection of T cell receptor beta chains follows, all from one sample in a study of T cells in Graves' hyperthyroidism and ophthalmopathy. TCRdb called the multiplex PCR reads again in MiXCR, with one record for every CDR3 protein. This sample carries about 130,000 distinct CDR3 sequences, less than 25% of them seen once, and the ten largest clones take around 69%. Sequencing was carried out using blood. These receptors originate from a woman in her fifties or sixties with Graves' hyperthyroidism that later progressed to Graves' ophthalmopathy. CDR3s include the opening cysteine and the closing phenylalanine or tryptophan. D genes are given only for firm matches. Only part of the rows carry a size: once, few, many, or a class if the clone is expanded.

size,V,D,length,J,CDR3,DNA
.,TRBV27,TRBD1,15,TRBJ2-3,CASRPETGFTDTQYF,TGTGCCAGCAGACCGGAGACAGGGTTCACAGATACGCAGTATTTT
.,TRBV7-2,TRBD1,16,TRBJ1-1,CASSLRTGPGWAEAFF,TGTGCCAGCAGCCTCCGGACAGGGCCGGGCTGGGCTGAAGCTTTCTTT
many,TRBV5-1,TRBD1,13,TRBJ2-5,CASGGTGQETQYF,TGCGCCAGCGGGGGGACAGGGCAAGAGACCCAGTACTTC
few,TRBV7-9,TRBD1,18,TRBJ1-4,CASSKGGQGAPANEKLFF,TGTGCCAGCAGCAAGGGGGGACAGGGGGCGCCGGCTAATGAAAAACTGTTTTTT
many,TRBV3-1,.,15,TRBJ2-7,CASSQGLDSSYEQYF,TGTGCCAGCAGCCAAGGGTTAGACAGCTCCTACGAGCAGTACTTC
.,TRBV7-9,.,17,TRBJ1-1,CASSLGRLQGRDTEAFF,TGTGCCAGCAGCTTAGGACGATTACAGGGAAGGGACACTGAAGCTTTCTTT
.,TRBV12-3/TRBV12-4,.,15,TRBJ1-1,CASSLVGRAKDEAFF,TGTGCCAGCAGTCTGGTAGGGAGGGCCAAGGATGAAGCTTTCTTT
many,TRBV20-1,.,15,TRBJ2-7,CSARDPDTGPYEQYF,TGCAGTGCTAGAGATCCTGACACCGGCCCCTACGAGCAGTACTTC
.,TRBV30,.,15,TRBJ2-6,CAWSGGVSGANVLTF,TGTGCCTGGAGTGGCGGGGTATCTGGGGCCAACGTCCTGACTTTC
few,TRBV7-9,TRBD1,15,TRBJ2-4,CASSSLGQGENIQYF,TGTGCCAGCAGCTCTCTGGGACAGGGGGAAAACATTCAGTACTTC
.,TRBV2,.,14,TRBJ1-3,CASTPDYSGNTIYF,TGTGCCAGCACGCCAGATTATTCTGGAAACACCATATATTTT
many,TRBV6-1,TRBD2,15,TRBJ2-1,CASRGGLAGRTEQFF,TGTGCCAGCAGGGGGGGACTAGCGGGACGCACTGAGCAGTTCTTC
many,TRBV5-1,.,13,TRBJ1-2,CASSFGGAYGYTF,TGCGCCAGCAGCTTTGGGGGCGCCTATGGCTACACCTTC
.,TRBV20-1,.,14,TRBJ1-1,CRAIGPGLNTEAFF,TGCAGGGCTATAGGACCAGGCTTGAACACTGAAGCTTTCTTT
few,TRBV2,.,14,TRBJ1-5,CASSEETGFQPQHF,TGTGCCAGCAGTGAAGAAACAGGCTTCCAGCCCCAGCATTTT
.,TRBV7-9,TRBD2,15,TRBJ2-1,CASSASSGSLNEQFF,TGTGCCAGCAGCGCCTCTAGCGGGAGCCTCAATGAGCAGTTCTTC
.,TRBV7-2,TRBD2,19,TRBJ2-7,CASSPRTSGLGWSSYEQYF,TGTGCCAGCAGCCCAAGGACTAGCGGGTTGGGCTGGAGCTCCTACGAGCAGTACTTC
few,TRBV5-1,TRBD1,16,TRBJ1-1,CASSLTVGQINTEAFF,TGCGCCAGCAGCTTAACCGTGGGACAGATAAACACTGAAGCTTTCTTT
many,TRBV2,.,13,TRBJ1-1,CASSTRLNTEAFF,TGTGCCAGCAGTACCCGGCTGAACACTGAAGCTTTCTTT
.,TRBV9,.,15,TRBJ2-7,CASSVGGARSYEQYF,TGTGCCAGCAGCGTAGGGGGGGCTCGCTCCTACGAGCAGTACTTC
few,TRBV9,.,16,TRBJ1-5,CASSVARLRSNQPQHF,TGTGCCAGCAGCGTAGCTAGGCTCAGGAGCAATCAGCCCCAGCATTTT
many,TRBV6-1,.,13,TRBJ2-7,CASSWDASYEQYF,TGTGCCAGCAGCTGGGACGCATCCTACGAGCAGTACTTC
.,TRBV18,.,13,TRBJ2-3,CASSRHLTDTQYF,TGTGCCAGCTCGCGACACCTCACAGATACGCAGTATTTT
.,TRBV4-1,.,15,TRBJ1-2,CASSQGSGVPYGYTF,TGCGCCAGCAGCCAAGGTTCCGGGGTACCCTATGGCTACACCTTC
many,TRBV20-1,TRBD2,13,TRBJ2-5,CSAGRGRGETQYF,TGCAGTGCGGGACGCGGGAGGGGAGAGACCCAGTACTTC
few,TRBV11-3,.,14,TRBJ2-2,CASSLSGETGELFF,TGTGCCAGCAGCTTATCCGGGGAAACCGGGGAGCTGTTTTTT
.,TRBV5-4,TRBD1,15,TRBJ1-2,CASSLNAQGMRGYTF,TGTGCCAGCAGCTTGAACGCACAGGGGATGCGTGGCTACACCTTC
.,TRBV7-3,.,16,TRBJ1-3,CASRTPLRDSGNTIYF,TGTGCCAGCAGGACCCCCCTCCGGGACTCTGGAAACACCATATATTTT
many,TRBV6-2/TRBV6-3,TRBD2,18,TRBJ2-2,CASTKTGLAGGGTGELFF,TGTGCCAGCACCAAGACGGGGCTAGCGGGAGGAGGGACCGGGGAGCTGTTTTTT
.,TRBV7-8,.,14,TRBJ1-2,CASSTSSRNYGYTF,TGTGCCAGCAGCACAAGCTCACGAAACTATGGCTACACCTTC
.,TRBV19,.,13,TRBJ2-2,CASSSRNTGELFF,TGTGCCAGTAGTTCCCGAAACACCGGGGAGCTGTTTTTT
.,TRBV28,.,15,TRBJ2-7,CASSRRSGASYEQYF,TGTGCCAGCAGCCGACGTTCGGGAGCCTCCTACGAGCAGTACTTC
many,TRBV7-2,TRBD1,14,TRBJ1-1,CASSRRAGGTEAFF,TGTGCCAGCAGCCGCAGGGCAGGGGGCACTGAAGCTTTCTTT
many,TRBV30,TRBD1,13,TRBJ1-1,CAWSPRQGTEAFF,TGTGCCTGGAGTCCCCGACAGGGCACTGAAGCTTTCTTT
many,TRBV11-2,.,14,TRBJ1-1,CASRLNQVSTEAFF,TGTGCCAGCAGGTTAAATCAGGTTTCCACTGAAGCTTTCTTT
.,TRBV25-1,TRBD1,16,TRBJ2-1,CASSELGTGDYNEQFF,TGTGCCAGCAGTGAATTAGGGACAGGCGATTACAATGAGCAGTTCTTC
many,TRBV20-1,.,10,TRBJ1-4,CSAGAEKLFF,TGCAGTGCAGGGGCTGAAAAACTGTTTTTT
.,TRBV20-1,TRBD2,14,TRBJ2-2,CSARDAGGVGELFF,TGCAGTGCTAGAGATGCGGGGGGCGTCGGGGAGCTGTTTTTT
.,TRBV7-9,.,13,TRBJ2-1,CASSLDQGNEQFF,TGTGCCAGCAGCTTAGACCAGGGAAATGAGCAGTTCTTC
.,TRBV28,.,15,TRBJ2-3,CASSLWGDLADTQYF,TGTGCCAGCAGTTTATGGGGGGATTTGGCAGATACGCAGTATTTT
many,TRBV12-3/TRBV12-4,.,13,TRBJ2-5,CASSAAWGETQYF,TGTGCCAGCAGCGCCGCCTGGGGAGAGACCCAGTACTTC
few,TRBV30,TRBD2,17,TRBJ2-2,CAWRGNIAGVATGELFF,TGTGCCTGGAGGGGTAATATAGCGGGAGTGGCCACCGGGGAGCTGTTTTTT
few,TRBV4-2,TRBD2,17,TRBJ2-1,CASSQVVSGNPYNEQFF,TGTGCCAGCAGCCAAGTTGTGAGCGGGAATCCCTACAATGAGCAGTTCTTC
.,TRBV11-2,.,14,TRBJ1-3,CASSLDHVGNTIYF,TGTGCCAGCAGCTTAGACCACGTTGGAAACACCATATATTTT
.,TRBV9,TRBD2,18,TRBJ2-3,CASSVEPRGGARTDTQYF,TGTGCCAGCAGCGTAGAACCCCGGGGAGGGGCCCGCACAGATACGCAGTATTTT
many,TRBV27,.,13,TRBJ2-7,CASSRGPGWEQYF,TGTGCCAGCAGTAGGGGCCCAGGGTGGGAGCAGTACTTC
many,TRBV5-6,.,14,TRBJ2-5,CASSLIQGLKTQYF,TGTGCCAGCAGCTTGATACAGGGACTTAAGACCCAGTACTTC
.,TRBV7-8,.,19,TRBJ1-2,CASSLAGVYVGERNYGYTF,TGTGCCAGCAGCTTAGCGGGGGTTTATGTGGGGGAAAGAAACTATGGCTACACCTTC
many,TRBV28,.,14,TRBJ1-1,CASGGGALNTEAFF,TGTGCCAGCGGGGGGGGGGCCCTGAACACTGAAGCTTTCTTT
many,TRBV6-1,TRBD2,16,TRBJ2-3,CASSFGLADNTDTQYF,TGTGCCAGCAGCTTCGGACTAGCGGATAACACAGATACGCAGTATTTT
.,TRBV5-4,.,12,TRBJ1-6,CAGSLTNSPLHF,TGTGCCGGCAGCTTAACGAATTCACCCCTCCACTTT
many,TRBV5-6,.,14,TRBJ2-7,CASSLGASTYEQYF,TGTGCCAGCAGCTTGGGCGCGTCTACCTACGAGCAGTACTTC
many,TRBV3-1,.,15,TRBJ1-2,CASSFNHGTAVGYTF,TGTGCCAGCAGCTTTAACCACGGGACGGCGGTTGGCTACACCTTC
.,TRBV20-1,TRBD2,16,TRBJ2-3,CSLGTSGRASTDTQYF,TGCAGTCTGGGGACTAGCGGGAGGGCTAGCACAGATACGCAGTATTTT
few,TRBV20-1,.,15,TRBJ2-1,CSAPLLDSYGNEQFF,TGCAGTGCCCCACTCTTGGACAGTTACGGGAATGAGCAGTTCTTC
many,TRBV11-2,.,14,TRBJ2-7,CASSLVRTTYEQYF,TGTGCCAGCAGCTTGGTCAGGACCACCTACGAGCAGTACTTC
many,TRBV2,.,12,TRBJ1-2,CASSEVRHGYTF,TGTGCCAGCAGTGAAGTACGGCATGGCTACACCTTC
.,TRBV6-1,.,15,TRBJ2-7,CASSEGGGSRGEQYF,TGTGCCAGCAGTGAAGGCGGCGGCTCCCGGGGGGAGCAGTACTTC
many,TRBV29-1,TRBD1,14,TRBJ1-1,CSALGQGGNTEAFF,TGCAGCGCCCTGGGACAGGGTGGGAACACTGAAGCTTTCTTT